Each of the 13 T cell receptor beta chains below was sequenced from the same sample in a study of T-cell memory formation after mild COVID-19. TCRdb reprocessed the 5' RACE reads with MiXCR, giving one entry per CDR3 protein. The sample has 250,000 to 350,000 distinct CDR3 sequences; around 15% are singletons. Material: PBMCs or a T cell subset sorted from them (not recorded which). The receptors were gathered from a man between 18 and 35 years old who had mild COVID-19 (a few samples of this study predate the infection). Cell type and time point are not known.

This clonotype was seen more than once but under ten times. The V gene is TRBV7-2, the J gene TRBJ1-3, with a tentative D call TRBD1 (5 bases). The germline V gene encodes CDR1 SGHTA and CDR2 FQGNSA. The germline V and J ends were trimmed by 3 bases and 7 bases, with 10 bases remaining between them. CDR3 size: 13 residues. The CDR3 here is CASSLIPGNTIYF. Written as DNA, the CDR3 is TGTGCCAGCAGCTTGATACCAGGGAACACCATATATTTT. Variable domain in full (rest from reference TRBV7-2 and TRBJ1-3): GAGVSQSPSNKVTEKGKDVELRCDPISGHTALYWYRQSLGQGLEFLIYFQGNSAPDKSGLPSDRFSAERTGGSVSTLTIQRTQQEDSAVYLCASSLIPGNTIYFGEGSWLTVV.

This clonotype was observed a handful of times. The CDR3 here is CAISDTQDTGELFF. The CDR3 bases are TGTGCCATCAGTGACACCCAGGACACCGGGGAGCTGTTTTTT. The chain joins TRBV10-3 to TRBJ2-2, with D uncertain. Per the germline V gene, CDR1 is ENHRY and CDR2 is SYGVKD. The CDR3 length is 14 residues. Trimming took off 3 bases at V and 3 bases at J, with 8 bases between the two ends.

This clonotype was seen only a few times. V is TRBV10-3 and J is TRBJ2-1, with 10 bases lining up with TRBD1. V gave up 7 bases and J gave up 7 bases; unmatched junction bases: 10. This CDR3 has 15 residues. Germline V gene data show CDR1 as ENHRY and CDR2 as SYGVKD. As DNA, the CDR3 is TGTGCCATCACCAACGACGAGGGACAGGGGAATGAGCAGTTCTTC. Protein product: CAITNDEGQGNEQFF.

This clonotype came up a few times. The chain has TRBV4-2 and TRBJ2-3; D assignment may be TRBD1 or TRBD2 (5 bases each). Germline values: CDR1 LGHNA, CDR2 YNFKEQ. The CDR3 is 16 residues long. V was pared by 2 bases and J by 6 bases, with 18 bases between. The CDR3 sequence is CASSQWAGADLDTQYF. CDR3 nucleotide sequence: TGTGCCAGCAGCCAATGGGCCGGGGCCGACTTGGATACGCAGTATTTT.

This clonotype was recorded a few times. The chain carries TRBV7-9 and TRBJ2-2, with 10 positions matching TRBD1. J lost 3 bases, V lost 10 bases, and 5 bases had no gene match. The CDR3 runs to 14 residues. The germline V gene has CDR1 SEHNR and CDR2 FQNEAQ (reference sequence). CDR3 coding DNA: TGTGCCAACAGAGGACAGGGGGACACCGGGGAGCTGTTTTTT. Translating gives CANRGQGDTGELFF.

This clonotype was seen at least ten times. The chain carries TRBV28 and TRBJ2-7, with a tentative D call TRBD1 (6 bases). The V and J ends lost 3 bases and 12 bases respectively, with 15 bases between them. This CDR3 contains 12 residues. In germline, CDR1 is MDHEN, CDR2 SYDVKM. The CDR3 is CASSFSGQRLYV. In nucleotides, the CDR3 is TGTGCCAGCAGTTTCAGTGGACAGAGGTTGTACGTC.

The chain employs TRBV7-2 and TRBJ2-3; 8 nucleotides line up with TRBD2. This CDR3 has 16 residues. The ends lost 1 base at V and 3 bases at J; junction bases unmatched: 6. The germline V gene has CDR1 SGHTA and CDR2 FQGNSA. The CDR3 DNA sequence: TGTGCCAGCAGCTTAGTGGGCGGGGGGATGACAGATACGCAGTATTTT. This gives the protein CASSLVGGGMTDTQYF.

The chain joins TRBV10-1 to TRBJ2-5; D remains ambiguous. V was clipped by 8 bases and J by 3 bases, with 4 bases between them. From germline, CDR1 is WNHNN and CDR2 SYGVQD (reference sequence). The CDR3 covers 10 residues. CDR3 region: CASRKETQYF. DNA of the CDR3: TGCGCCAGCCGCAAAGAGACCCAGTACTTC.

The chain links TRBV5-4 to TRBJ2-7, with 12 bases identical to TRBD2. This CDR3 contains 15 residues. The germline V gene has CDR1 SGHNT and CDR2 YYREEE (reference sequence). The V segment lost 3 bases and the J segment 7 bases; nucleotides outside the gene matches: 8. CDR3 DNA sequence: TGTGCCAGCAGCTCCCGACTAGCGGGGGTAGGGGAGCAGTACTTC. Translating it yields CASSSRLAGVGEQYF.

This clonotype has at least ten counts. This chain uses TRBV12-3 or TRBV12-4 with TRBJ1-3; D call uncertain. Between the trimmed V and J ends, which lost 8 bases and 0 bases, there was a span of 8 bases. The CDR3 spans 13 residues. In DNA, the CDR3 is TGTGCCAGCTATCAGAGCTCTGGAAACACCATATATTTT. Its translation is CASYQSSGNTIYF.

This chain links TRBV30 with TRBJ1-6; perhaps TRBD1 as D (6 bases). Germline values: CDR1 GTSNPN, CDR2 SVGIG (reference sequence). V lost 4 bases to trimming and J lost 8 bases, with 12 bases between them. This CDR3 comprises 13 residues. CDR3 nucleotides: TGTGCCTGGACCGGGACACGAGATTCACCCCTCCACTTT. Translation gives CAWTGTRDSPLHF.

This clonotype was recorded many times. The chain combines TRBV18 with TRBJ1-1, with no clear D. CDR1 is KGHSH and CDR2 is LQKENI in the germline V gene. The CDR3 runs 13 residues. The ends were cut back, 5 bases at V and 2 bases at J, with 9 bases in the middle. CDR3 coding DNA: TGTGCCAGCTCATCCCAGGCCAACACTGAAGCTTTCTTT. It specifies CASSSQANTEAFF.

J is TRBJ2-3 and V is TRBV3-1; 10 positions agree with TRBD1. V shed 4 bases and J 2 bases; nucleotides not matched to a gene: 6. The CDR3 is 16 amino acids. From germline, CDR1 is LGHDT and CDR2 YNNKEL (reference sequence). The CDR3 DNA reads as TGTGCCAGCAGCCTCCTGGGGACAGGGGCCACAGATACGCAGTATTTT. Its translation: CASSLLGTGATDTQYF.